A single sample is the source of the 3 T cell receptor beta chains below, sequenced in a study of OX40 agonist ivuxolimab in advanced cancers. Profiled with immunoSEQ multiplex PCR; TCRdb holds only in-frame clones, not every one. The repertoire consists of about 54,000 clones, with approximately 89% occurring once and the leading ten covering over 9.5%. The material sequenced was CD4+ or CD8+ T cells sorted from blood, taken in a trial of the OX40 agonist ivuxolimab. All receptors come from an adult with an advanced solid tumor such as melanoma, head and neck, liver or kidney cancer.

V usage is TRBV10-2 and J usage is TRBJ1-5, with D possibly matching TRBD1 (5 bases). The CDR3 totals 14 residues. Trimming pared 2 bases from V and 4 bases from J, leaving 9 bases between. Germline V gives CDR1 WSHSY, CDR2 SAAADI. The CDR3 DNA sequence: TGCGCCAGCAGTGAGCTCGGGGGGAATCAGCCCCAGCATTTT. This sequence encodes CASSELGGNQPQHF.

This clone was counted once. The rearrangement joins TRBV18 to TRBJ2-5; TRBD1 matches 8 bases. The DNA matches TRBJ2-7 better at its end, which makes the J call doubtful. The V gene's germline CDR1 is KGHSH and CDR2 LQKENI. This CDR3 is built from 14 residues. The CDR3 region is CASSPTGGISEQYF. Here the CDR3 DNA reads TGTGCCAGCTCACCAACAGGGGGAATCAGCGAGCAGTACTTC.

This chain uses TRBV27 with TRBJ2-3; TRBD1 matches 8 bases. The CDR3 extends over 13 amino acids. Per the germline V gene, CDR1 is MNHEY and CDR2 is SMNVEV (reference sequence). Here the CDR3 DNA reads TGTGCTCAAGGTGGGACAGGCCCCTATACGCAGTATTTT. It is translated as CAQGGTGPYTQYF.